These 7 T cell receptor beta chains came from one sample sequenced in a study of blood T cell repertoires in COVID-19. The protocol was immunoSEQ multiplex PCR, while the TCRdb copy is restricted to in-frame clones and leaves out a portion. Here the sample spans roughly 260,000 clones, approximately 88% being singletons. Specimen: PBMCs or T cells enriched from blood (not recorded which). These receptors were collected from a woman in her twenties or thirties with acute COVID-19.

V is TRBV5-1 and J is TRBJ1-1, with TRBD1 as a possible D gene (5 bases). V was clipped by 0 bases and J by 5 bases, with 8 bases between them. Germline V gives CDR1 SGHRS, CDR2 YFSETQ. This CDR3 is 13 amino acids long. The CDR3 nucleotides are TGCGCCAGCAGCTTGGCCAAGGGGACTGAAGCTTTCTTT. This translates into CASSLAKGTEAFF.

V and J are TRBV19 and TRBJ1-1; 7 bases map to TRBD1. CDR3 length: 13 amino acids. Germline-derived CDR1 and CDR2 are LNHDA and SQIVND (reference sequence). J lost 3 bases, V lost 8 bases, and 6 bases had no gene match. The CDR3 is CASGTVPYTEAFF. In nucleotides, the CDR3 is TGTGCCAGTGGGACAGTCCCTTACACTGAAGCTTTCTTT.

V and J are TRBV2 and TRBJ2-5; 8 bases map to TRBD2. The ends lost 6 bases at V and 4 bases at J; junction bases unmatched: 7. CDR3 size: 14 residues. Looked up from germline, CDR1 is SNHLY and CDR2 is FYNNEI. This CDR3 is CASRVISGAETQYF. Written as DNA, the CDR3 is TGTGCCAGCAGGGTAATTAGCGGGGCAGAGACCCAGTACTTC.

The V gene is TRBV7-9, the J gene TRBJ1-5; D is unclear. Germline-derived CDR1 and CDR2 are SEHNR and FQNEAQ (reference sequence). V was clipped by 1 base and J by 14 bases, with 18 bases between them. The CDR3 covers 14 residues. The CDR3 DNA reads TGTGCCAGCAGCTTAGATGCCTCCAGTTCCATCAAGCATTTT. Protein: CASSLDASSSIKHF.

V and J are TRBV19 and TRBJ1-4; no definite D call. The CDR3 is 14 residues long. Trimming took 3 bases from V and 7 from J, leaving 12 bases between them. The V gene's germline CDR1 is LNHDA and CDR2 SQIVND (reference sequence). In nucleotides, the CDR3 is TGTGCCAGTAGTATTCCTGGCAACAGTGAAAAACTGTTTTTT. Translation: CASSIPGNSEKLFF. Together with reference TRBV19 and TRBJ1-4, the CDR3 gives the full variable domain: DGGITQSPKYLFRKEGQNVTLSCEQNLNHDAMYWYRQDPGQGLRLIYYSQIVNDFQKGDIAEGYSVSREKKESFPLTVTSAQKNPTAFYLCASSIPGNSEKLFFGSGTQLSVL.

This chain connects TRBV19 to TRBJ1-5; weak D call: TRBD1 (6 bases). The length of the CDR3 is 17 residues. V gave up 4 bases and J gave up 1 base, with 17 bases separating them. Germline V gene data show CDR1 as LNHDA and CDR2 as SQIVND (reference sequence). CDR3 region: CASSTPRGQLSNQPQHF. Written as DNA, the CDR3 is TGTGCCAGTAGTACACCCCGAGGACAGTTAAGCAATCAGCCCCAGCATTTT.

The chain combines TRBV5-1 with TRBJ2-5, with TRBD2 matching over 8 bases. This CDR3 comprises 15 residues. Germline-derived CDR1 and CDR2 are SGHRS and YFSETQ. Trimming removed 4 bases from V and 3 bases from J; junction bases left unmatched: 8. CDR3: CASSPGGGLEETQYF. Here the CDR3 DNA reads TGCGCCAGCAGCCCGGGAGGGGGGCTGGAAGAGACCCAGTACTTC.